The rows below give T cell receptor beta chains drawn from one sample of a study of T cell changes during pregnancy in multiple sclerosis. The table came from immunoSEQ multiplex PCR; TCRdb's copy has only in-frame clones and leaves some out. The sample includes under 90,000 clones, about 94% of them seen just once. The source material was peripheral blood, sampled in the second trimester of pregnancy. The receptors here all came from a female donor in good health, enrolled as a control in a pregnancy study. Each CDR3 is given with its conserved first and last residue.

TRBV5-1	TRBJ2-2	CASSESGTANTGELFF
TRBV27	TRBJ1-1	CASSLNRYTEAFF
TRBV28	TRBJ2-7	CASSPLGGASSYEQYF
TRBV7-9	TRBJ2-1	CASSLALASGTEHEQFF
TRBV5-1	TRBJ1-5	CASSLGLRDSNQPQHF
TRBV5-1	TRBJ2-3	CASSLRASGLADTQYF
TRBV27	TRBJ2-5	CASSPGTGEVETQYF
TRBV27	TRBJ2-5	CASSLRREVWETQYF
TRBV2	TRBJ2-5	CASSLDRGEETQYF
TRBV19	TRBJ1-3	CASSDRTAISGNTIYF
TRBV6-1	TRBJ2-2	CASSEQGANTGELFF
TRBV19	TRBJ1-5	CASSIQGASSNQPQHF
TRBV4-1	.	CASSRLAGGHEQYF
TRBV18	TRBJ2-2	CASVSGANTGELFF
TRBV6-1	TRBJ2-5	CASSERAPGKETQYF
TRBV4-1	TRBJ1-1	CASRLSGAGTGGPTAEAFF
TRBV7-2	TRBJ1-2	CASGRTGAYGYTF
TRBV4-1	TRBJ2-1	CASSQPGLAAHEQFF
TRBV7-2	TRBJ1-2	CASSLSGEGRYTF
TRBV19	TRBJ2-6	CASSPRDRGPSGANVLTF
TRBV5-4	TRBJ2-3	CASSLPSGLTDTQYF
TRBV4-2	TRBJ2-1	CASSQNWRADYNEQFF
TRBV7-2	TRBJ1-2	CASSPGPQGAPRKGYTF
TRBV5-1	TRBJ1-3	CASSLEGSGNTIYF
TRBV9	TRBJ2-1	CASSPQRGYNEQFF
TRBV7-9	TRBJ2-1	CASSHQGAWEQFF
TRBV18	TRBJ2-1	CASSPASLYNEQFF
TRBV13	TRBJ2-1	CASTRLTSGRIYNEQFF
TRBV19	TRBJ1-5	CASSPYSNQPQHF
TRBV5-4	TRBJ1-2	CASSLGQQRGGGYTF
TRBV18	TRBJ2-1	CASSHGLAGESPYNEQFF
TRBV9	TRBJ2-3	CASSVDPLGGGTTDTQYF
TRBV2	TRBJ2-5	CASRGTSGRTETQYF
TRBV5-4	TRBJ2-5	CATKTGVVSQETQYF
TRBV30	TRBJ2-3	CAYSPAGGRDTQYF
TRBV9	TRBJ2-2	CASSVELAGVTGELFF
TRBV27	TRBJ1-6	CASRNRDRGSNSPLHF
TRBV27	TRBJ2-7	CASSSYRGTASYEQYF
TRBV6-5	TRBJ2-3	CASSSPALGADTQYF
TRBV7-2	TRBJ2-1	CASSLFQGLNNEQFF
TRBV19	TRBJ2-5	CASSIGASGETQYF
TRBV27	TRBJ2-1	CASSPSGRGRNEQFF